Detailed here is one TCR beta chain. What this receptor recognizes is not known. Mismatch with germline at one junction end may stem from a read error. The data stem from a study of cytomegalovirus exposure and HLA in healthy donors (dated by TCRdb to 2016 to 2017). About the investigation overall: In an earlier analysis of some 610 of the donors, around 290 Gb of sequence data and 117 million unique TCR beta sequences from approximately 180 million T cells were reported. Genome-wide SNP genotypes for about three fifths of the roughly 670 donors were used in a later genetic analysis, which treated that subset as a discovery cohort. HLA typing covered class I and class II loci at four-digit resolution. Every discovery cohort repertoire had been produced on one sequencing platform. In the later analysis, no new phenotypic data were used to find candidate immune exposures; instead, reliance was placed on TCR beta sequences and their occurrence across donors. Typing coverage varied by locus: about 629-630 donors for A, B, C, DRB1 and DQB1; roughly 560 for DQA1; about 590 for DPA1; under 490 for DPB1. A later analysis re-analyzed previously published TCR beta repertoires from 500 to 700 donors and added high-resolution HLA genotyping to study TCR occurrence patterns. Because of strong linkage in the cohort, a few DR-DQ haplotypes were treated as single units for association and clustering. An early release that covered more than 550 HLA-typed donors contained about 300 gigabases of sequencing data and around 85 million unique TCR sequences. Besides the first cohort of roughly 700 subjects, a separate validation cohort made up of over 100 different subjects was used. Among the 398 genotyped donors, approximately 82% belonged to the genetic ancestry cluster associated with self-reported Caucasian donors. The T cell repertoires of 550 to 850 subjects were profiled by immunosequencing and related to cytomegalovirus serostatus. Among about 360 genotyped donors of the cohort, an average of around 240,000 unique TCR beta nucleotide sequences were sequenced per donor, 15% to 20% of them non-productive. Alongside the repertoire data, information on donor age, sex, ethnicity and CMV serostatus was compiled. In an earlier analysis of 587 of the donors, high-throughput TCR beta sequencing was used to judge whether each TCR beta V gene segment behaved as functional or pseudogenic. The study combined high-throughput TCR immunosequencing, statistical association of individual TCRs with disease status, and machine learning to predict cytomegalovirus infection status. The study aimed to test whether signatures of past pathogen exposure could be identified by cataloging public T cell receptors. Findings and caveats that apply to the study as a whole: In a later analysis, several top co-occurrence clusters were reported to appear linked to parvovirus B19, influenza, CMV and Epstein-Barr virus. The presence/absence analyses assumed that sequencing depth was roughly uniform across donors, and that assumption may not be true. Immune exposure information for the cohort was limited to CMV serostatus. A later analysis found that most CMV-associated TCR beta chains appeared HLA-restricted, with HLA associations seemingly driven largely by CMV exposure. Because counts were too low, roughly 18 rarely observed V segments, including chromosome 9 orphons, were left out of the earlier analysis of about 620 of the donors. The classifier was reported to diagnose cytomegalovirus status with high specificity and sensitivity in both the original cohort and the validation cohort. V-gene and J-gene trimming of TCR beta chains was associated with a missense DCLRE1C variant in a later genetic analysis, and the association was replicated in an independent cohort. The authors suggested that the approach could potentially be extended to other disease states and immunological phenotypes. An earlier analysis of approximately 540 of the donors showed that most TCR beta V segments appeared in productive rearrangements either about 87% or about 30% of the time, which broadly matched IMGT annotations. A group of highly shared sequence variants was considered likely to be a technical artifact of the sequencing pipeline. A later analysis found that HLA-associated TCR beta chains were more clonally expanded and had lower generation probabilities than equally common non-associated chains. When HLA alleles, especially DR and DQ, strongly co-occurred, TCR associations were difficult to assign to individual alleles. A further reported finding was that TCR beta sequences accurately predicted the HLA-A and HLA-B alleles for most subjects in the first cohort. The cohort was sequenced for TCR beta chains only, and without alpha or paired-chain data the features that could be detected were limited. In a later genetic analysis, fewer N-insertions in productive TCRs were reported among donors in an Asian-associated ancestry cluster than the approximately 710-donor mean. Most TCR sequences were seen in very few donors, while some public TCRs were found in many individuals. A few of the identified cytomegalovirus-associated TCR beta chains were confirmed in vitro to be specific for cytomegalovirus antigens. The study gave a list of some 150 TCR beta chains associated with cytomegalovirus. HLA typing was unavailable for some donors at each locus, so association tests used only the typed subset. A later analysis found that TCR association rates varied across HLA loci, with DRB1 alleles showing the most associated TCRs and HLA-C alleles the fewest. Some IMGT-functional V segments, including TRBV6-2 and TRBV6-3, could not be told apart with the 87-base-pair reads, so those segments were excluded. Linkage disequilibrium might explain the correlated functional status among segregating V segments, but an unknown experimental factor could not be excluded. At a false discovery rate of 0.05, a later analysis linked roughly 17,000 TCR beta sequences to specific HLA alleles.

In total, about 650 healthy bone marrow donors made up the cohort. All cohort members were sampled while nominally healthy, although unrecorded immune exposures were likely present. The donor tested CMV seronegative, placing the donor among the roughly 400 seronegative members of the cohort. A peripheral blood sample was provided by each donor, and peripheral blood mononuclear cells were used for TCR beta sequencing. The Qiagen DNeasy Blood Extraction Kit was used to extract genomic DNA from the blood cell samples. The library was generated by the immunoSEQ multiplex PCR assay. A mixture of 60 forward primers for TCR Vbeta segments and 13 reverse primers for TCR Jbeta segments was used in the multiplex PCR. Amplification of the CDR3 region of rearranged TCR beta genes was performed with a multiplex PCR assay on genomic DNA. The amplified TCR beta libraries were sequenced on the Illumina HiSeq System as 87-base-pair reads. On the study's bioinformatics: In a later analysis, tens of millions of unique TCR beta chains were counted across the approximately 640 repertoires, and roughly 9.9 million of these chains were shared by at least two donors. To remove PCR and sequencing errors, raw reads were error-corrected and collapsed into unique sequences using a nearest-neighbor algorithm that merged closely related sequences. V, D and J gene segments were assigned by aligning CDR3 sequences to IMGT reference sequences. For a sequence to be retained, a match of at least six nucleotides to both a V gene segment and a J gene segment was required. Rearrangements were classified as productive when the CDR3 lacked stop codons and remained in frame with V and J, and all other rearrangements were classified as non-productive. Following IMGT convention, CDR3 was defined as the stretch from the second conserved V-encoded cysteine to the conserved J-encoded phenylalanine. The earlier analysis of fewer than 700 of the donors excluded sequences that lacked an unambiguous match to a single V gene segment. In an earlier analysis of approximately 590 of the donors, a V segment was called functional when productive rearrangements were above 56.7%, and segregating when the standard deviation between donors exceeded 5%. To diagnose cytomegalovirus status from the catalog of TCR beta chain sequences, a statistical classification framework was built. A later analysis assigned V and J genes by comparing TCR nucleotide sequences with IMGT/GENE-DB human TR gene sequences. The TCRdist pipeline was used in a later analysis to assign CDR3 sequences and most-parsimonious VDJ recombination scenarios. In a later analysis, each TCR beta chain was defined by its CDR3 amino acid sequence together with its V-gene family, and reads without a unique V-gene family were excluded. As a way to deal with suspected cross-contamination and a sequencing artifact, a later analysis dropped roughly 600 nucleotide sequences that were highly shared and had low generation probability. In a later analysis, a clonal expansion index was calculated for each public chain from normalized within-repertoire ranks of inferred template counts. In a later analysis, generation probabilities were computed using a VDJ recombination model fitted to out-of-frame rearrangements, and the results were checked against IGoR. A later analysis scored TCR-TCR, TCR-HLA and TCR-CMV co-occurrence with hypergeometric tests, applying a repertoire-size bias correction to TCR pairs. False discovery rates were estimated in a later analysis by permuting HLA or CMV assignments 20 times. In a later analysis, co-occurring TCRs were grouped using DBSCAN, with TCRdist sequence similarity added in when clustering inside HLA-allele-positive subsets. Co-occurrence clustering excluded repertoires with fewer than 30,000 or more than 120,000 public chains, plus five with anomalous nucleotide sharing. Not all clones reach the TCRdb copy of this immuneACCESS table, which keeps in-frame sequences only. Checked studies attribute under half of the gap to unresolved V genes and leave the rest unexplained. V, J and clone size are taken as reported in that table, and D and trimming were inferred from the DNA itself. This specimen's table enumerates some 70,000 clones. The ten largest account for 0.83% of the sample.

CDR1 LGHNA and CDR2 YNFKEQ were looked up in the germline V gene. The CDR3 numbers 16 residues from cysteine through phenylalanine. Left in the record is the CDR3 DNA by itself, 48 bases read in frame from the first base. The V and J genes are TRBV4-2 and TRBJ2-3; 11 central bases correspond to TRBD2. Sequenced input: PBMCs. This clonotype originated in a boy younger than 18 in good health and CMV-seronegative. The CDR3 loop reads CASSQDLAGGTDKQYF. The DNA sequence is as follows: TGTGCCAGCAGCCAAGATCTAGCGGGAGGCACAGATAAGCAGTATTTT.